These T cell receptor beta chains were read from a single sample in a study of cytomegalovirus exposure and HLA in healthy donors. Measured with immunoSEQ multiplex PCR; TCRdb has only the in-frame clones, and not every one. The table lists under 150,000 clones, over 60% of them singletons. Sequencing was performed on PBMCs. The receptors derive from a middle-aged woman in good health and CMV-seronegative. The CDR3 runs from the conserved cysteine through the conserved F or W. D genes are given only for firm matches. The size of a clone is reported for some rows only, either as once, few or many, or as a class for expanded clones.

abundance	v_gene	d_gene	len	j_gene	CDR3aa	CDR3nt
-	TRBV5-1	-	13	TRBJ1-3	CASTGEPGNTIYF	TGCGCCAGTACCGGGGAGCCGGGAAACACCATATATTTT
-	TRBV19	TRBD2	19	TRBJ2-3	CASSRARGASGRFTDTQYF	TGTGCCAGTAGTAGGGCCCGAGGGGCTAGCGGGAGATTCACAGATACGCAGTATTTT
-	TRBV11-2	-	12	TRBJ2-3	CASSLASLAQYF	TGTGCCAGCAGCTTAGCGAGTTTGGCGCAGTATTTT
once	TRBV9	TRBD2	16	TRBJ2-1	CASRPLRTSGYNEQFF	TGTGCCAGCCGGCCCCTCCGGACTAGCGGGTACAATGAGCAGTTCTTC
once	TRBV7-9	-	15	TRBJ1-1	CASSLEWEGRTEAFF	TGTGCCAGCAGCTTAGAGTGGGAGGGCCGAACTGAAGCTTTCTTT
-	TRBV27	TRBD1	17	TRBJ2-1	CASSLTGDLNPYNEQFF	TGTGCCAGCAGTCTTACAGGGGACCTTAACCCTTACAATGAGCAGTTCTTC
-	TRBV7-9	-	16	TRBJ2-3	CASSFPGDPSTDTQYF	TGTGCCAGCAGCTTTCCGGGAGACCCTAGCACAGATACGCAGTATTTT
-	TRBV18	TRBD1	14	TRBJ1-1	CASSPGQGGTEAFF	TGTGCCAGCTCACCGGGACAGGGTGGAACTGAAGCTTTCTTT
-	TRBV5-8	TRBD1	15	TRBJ2-7	CASSSTGGFGYEQYF	TGTGCCAGCAGCTCGACAGGGGGGTTTGGCTACGAGCAGTACTTC
-	TRBV11-2	TRBD2	16	TRBJ2-2	CASSFGTSGFTGELFF	TGTGCCAGCAGCTTCGGGACTAGCGGGTTCACCGGGGAGCTGTTTTTT
-	TRBV5-5	-	15	TRBJ1-4	CASSRVVQVNEKLFF	TGTGCCAGCAGCCGGGTGGTACAGGTTAATGAAAAACTGTTTTTT
-	TRBV6-6	-	11	TRBJ1-5	CASSYSASQHF	TGTGCCAGCAGTTACTCAGCGTCCCAGCATTTT
-	TRBV28	-	15	TRBJ2-5	CASSFSAPYQETQYF	TGTGCCAGCAGTTTTAGCGCCCCGTACCAAGAGACCCAGTACTTC
-	TRBV27	-	14	TRBJ1-2	CASSPAAGNYGYTF	TGTGCCAGCAGCCCTGCGGCGGGGAACTATGGCTACACCTTC
-	TRBV11-2	-	16	TRBJ2-1	CASSLGRGTNYNEQFF	TGTGCCAGCAGCTTAGGTAGGGGCACGAACTACAATGAGCAGTTCTTC
few	TRBV7-2	TRBD2	17	TRBJ2-3	CASSLGVWGSGGDTQYF	TGTGCCAGCAGCTTAGGAGTTTGGGGTAGCGGGGGGGATACGCAGTATTTT
once	TRBV6-6	TRBD1	15	TRBJ1-2	CASSYSIQGASGYTF	TGTGCCAGCAGTTACTCGATACAGGGGGCAAGTGGCTACACCTTC
-	TRBV10-3	TRBD1	16	TRBJ2-7	CAISERDRGRFYEQYF	TGTGCCATCAGTGAAAGGGACAGGGGGCGATTTTACGAGCAGTACTTC
-	TRBV6-5	-	12	TRBJ2-1	CASSYSRGEQFF	TGTGCCAGCAGTTACTCGAGAGGTGAGCAGTTCTTC
-	TRBV27	TRBD2	18	TRBJ2-1	CASRPSGLAGGGYNEQFF	TGTGCCAGCAGGCCCTCGGGACTAGCGGGAGGCGGCTACAATGAGCAGTTCTTC
-	TRBV28	TRBD2	15	TRBJ2-5	CASTSGLAEAETQYF	TGTGCCAGCACCTCGGGGCTAGCGGAGGCCGAGACCCAGTACTTC
few	TRBV2	-	12	TRBJ1-4	CASLGVNEKLFF	TGTGCCAGCTTAGGGGTCAATGAAAAACTGTTTTTT
-	TRBV7-9	-	17	TRBJ2-7	CASSSLWGQANSYEQYF	TGTGCCAGCAGCTCCCTTTGGGGGCAGGCTAACTCCTACGAGCAGTACTTC
-	TRBV27	TRBD1	15	TRBJ1-2	CARHSDRGGPYGYTF	TGTGCCAGGCACTCGGACAGGGGGGGTCCCTATGGCTACACCTTC
-	TRBV27	-	13	TRBJ1-1	CASSFQGEAEAFF	TGTGCCAGCAGTTTCCAAGGGGAGGCTGAAGCTTTCTTT
-	TRBV2	TRBD1	14	TRBJ1-1	CASKNGGTGVTAFF	TGTGCCAGCAAAAATGGTGGGACAGGGGTTACAGCTTTCTTT
-	TRBV21-1	-	16	TRBJ1-2	CASSPPTGGLLFGYTF	TGTGCCAGCAGCCCACCGACAGGGGGCTTACTTTTTGGCTACACCTTC
-	TRBV28	-	12	TRBJ2-2	CASSYVNGELFF	TGTGCCAGCAGCTACGTAAACGGGGAGCTGTTTTTT